This entry lists 17 T cell receptor beta chains sequenced from one sample in a study of blood T cells in healthy people across ages. Alongside a J-beta primer mix, a sample-barcoded 5' primer served in a second PCR lasting about 7 to 11 cycles. TCRdb passed the 5' RACE reads through MiXCR, listing each CDR3 protein once. Of 650,000 to 800,000 distinct CDR3 sequences in the sample, under 45% are singletons; the top ten hold roughly 19%. Input material: blood. The receptor set was obtained from a man between 60 and 75 years old in good health.

The J gene is TRBJ2-5, the V gene TRBV4-3, with D possibly called TRBD1 or TRBD2 (5 bases each). Trimming removed 1 base at V and 0 bases at J, with 6 bases between. Germline lookup yields CDR1 LGHNA and CDR2 YSLEER. This CDR3 has 14 amino acids. CDR3 bases: TGCGCCAGCAGCCAAGGGGGACACCAAGAGACCCAGTACTTC. Translating it yields CASSQGGHQETQYF.

This clonotype was seen a few times. The J gene is TRBJ2-5, the V gene TRBV5-6, with D perhaps TRBD1 (6 bases). V shed 1 base and J shed 8 bases, with 12 bases lying between them. CDR1 and CDR2 (germline): SGHDT, YYEEEE. CDR3 length: 13 residues. This CDR3 is CASSLTGSATQYF. DNA for the CDR3: TGTGCCAGCAGCTTGACAGGGTCTGCCACCCAGTACTTC.

The J gene is TRBJ2-7, the V gene TRBV6-5; D may be TRBD2 (6 bases). Per germline, CDR1 MNHEY and CDR2 SVGAGI. V was shortened by 6 bases and J by 3 bases, with 18 bases between the two germline ends. This CDR3 comprises 15 residues. CDR3 nucleotides: TGTGCCAGCAGCCCTTATGGGGGAGGAGGCTACGAGCAGTACTTC. As protein: CASSPYGGGGYEQYF.

The chain has TRBV3-1 and TRBJ2-6, with D unclear. From germline, CDR1 is LGHDT and CDR2 YNNKEL (reference sequence). V shed 0 bases and J shed 4 bases, with 13 bases lying between them. The CDR3 runs to 17 residues. Here the CDR3 reads CASSQDPVTSGANVLTF. For the CDR3, the DNA is TGTGCCAGCAGCCAAGATCCGGTCACCTCGGGGGCCAACGTCCTGACTTTC.

This clonotype was seen only a few times. The chain has TRBV29-1 and TRBJ1-1; D gene ambiguous. There are 12 residues in the CDR3. CDR1 and CDR2 from the germline V gene are SQVTM and ANQGSEA. Trimming cost V 4 bases and J 1 base, with 7 bases left between them. CDR3 residues: CSVAPQNTEAFF. In nucleotides, the CDR3 is TGCAGCGTTGCTCCTCAGAACACTGAAGCTTTCTTT.

This clonotype has at least ten counts. The rearrangement joins TRBV7-3 to TRBJ2-1, with D hard to call. The CDR3 extends over 15 amino acids. Trimming removed 5 bases at V and 0 bases at J, with 11 bases between. From germline, CDR1 is SGHTA and CDR2 FQGTGA. The CDR3 protein is CASSEGQSSYNEQFF. The CDR3 coding sequence is TGTGCCAGCAGCGAAGGCCAAAGCTCCTACAATGAGCAGTTCTTC. Combining the CDR3 with reference TRBV7-3 and TRBJ2-1 gives the whole variable domain GAGVSQTPSNKVTEKGKYVELRCDPISGHTALYWYRQSLGQGPEFLIYFQGTGAADDSGLPNDRFFAVRPEGSVSTLKIQRTERGDSAVYLCASSEGQSSYNEQFFGPGTRLTVL.

The V gene is TRBV12-5, the J gene TRBJ2-1; possible D gene TRBD1, 7 bases. V was shortened by 4 bases and J by 1 base, with 11 bases between the two germline ends. This CDR3 contains 15 residues. The germline V gene encodes CDR1 LGHNT and CDR2 FRNRAP. The CDR3 here is CASGCAGGSYNEQFF. CDR3 nucleotide sequence: TGTGCTAGTGGTTGCGCAGGGGGGTCCTACAATGAGCAGTTCTTC.

This rearrangement joins TRBV2 to TRBJ1-5; tentatively, D is TRBD1 (5 bases). This CDR3 region has 14 residues. Germline V gives CDR1 SNHLY, CDR2 FYNNEI. V was cut by 3 bases and J by 1 base, with 7 bases left in between. CDR3 sequence: CASSEGVSNQPQHF. In DNA form, the CDR3 reads TGTGCCAGCAGTGAGGGGGTGAGCAATCAGCCCCAGCATTTT.

The gene calls are TRBV6-1 and TRBJ1-1; D may be TRBD1 (5 bases). This CDR3 is 13 amino acids long. Germline V lookup: CDR1 MNHNS, CDR2 SASEGT. The ends were cut back, 11 bases at V and 0 bases at J, with 13 bases in the middle. CDR3 sequence: CADGGGMNTEAFF. Written as DNA, the CDR3 is TGTGCCGACGGGGGGGGGATGAACACTGAAGCTTTCTTT.

V and J are TRBV21-1 and TRBJ2-7; the D call TRBD1 from the table was never checked on the DNA. TRBV21-1 is a pseudogene. This CDR3 is built from 16 residues. The CDR3 spells CASSKGAGGLTYEQYF. The CDR3 nucleotides read TGTGCCAGCAGCAAAGGGGCCGGGGGCCTAACCTACGAGCAGTACTTC.

There are a few counts of this clonotype. V usage is TRBV15 and J usage is TRBJ2-1, with a weak D call TRBD2 (7 bases). V lost 0 bases and J 6 bases, leaving 15 bases between the germline ends. The CDR3 totals 16 residues. Germline-derived CDR1 and CDR2 are LNHNV and YYDKDF (reference sequence). The CDR3 region is CATSRDSGGFANEQFF. The DNA of the CDR3 is TGTGCCACCAGCAGAGACTCGGGGGGCTTCGCCAATGAGCAGTTCTTC.

V and J are TRBV6-2 or TRBV6-3 and TRBJ1-2; a possible D gene is TRBD1 (5 bases). Germline assignment: CDR1 MNHEY and CDR2 SVGEGT. There are 10 residues in the CDR3. Trimming took off 8 bases at V and 8 bases at J, with 9 bases between the two ends. The DNA of the CDR3 is TGTGCCAGCGGGAGGACAGGCTACACCTTC. Its translation is CASGRTGYTF.

This clonotype was observed a handful of times. This chain links TRBV12-3 or TRBV12-4 with TRBJ1-4; D might be TRBD1 (5 bases). The CDR3 totals 13 residues. V was cut by 6 bases and J by 14 bases, with 19 bases left in between. CDR3 coding DNA: TGTGCCAGCAGCCCGGGGCCCCGAGATGTGCTGTTTTTT. Amino acid sequence: CASSPGPRDVLFF.

This chain joins TRBV5-1 and TRBJ1-2; D might be TRBD1 (6 bases). There are 14 residues in the CDR3. Trimming shortened V by 4 bases and J by 5 bases, and 15 bases separated the two germline ends. CDR1 and CDR2 from the germline V gene are SGHRS and YFSETQ. The CDR3 spells CASSTTGTTYGYTF. In nucleotides, the CDR3 is TGCGCCAGCAGCACTACCGGGACAACATATGGCTACACCTTC.

The chain joins TRBV15 to TRBJ2-7; possibly TRBD1 or TRBD2 for D (5 bases each). This CDR3 is built from 15 residues. The ends were cut back, 11 bases at V and 8 bases at J, with 28 bases in the middle. Germline V gene lookup returns CDR1 LNHNV and CDR2 YYDKDF (reference sequence). In nucleotides, the CDR3 is TGTGCCTCGAGCAAGGAGGTACAGGTATCTACGCAGCAGTACTTC. This codes for CASSKEVQVSTQQYF. The full variable domain, in which reference TRBV15 and TRBJ2-7 provide the parts outside the CDR3, is DAMVIQNPRYQVTQFGKPVTLSCSQTLNHNVMYWYQQKSSQAPKLLFHYYDKDFNNEADTPDNFQSRRPNTSFCFLDIRSPGLGDTAMYLCASSKEVQVSTQQYFGPGTRLTVT.

The J gene is TRBJ2-7, the V gene TRBV18, with TRBD2 matching 7 bases. V trimming: 0 bases; J trimming: 6 bases; junction bases outside the gene matches: 8. Germline CDR1 KGHSH, CDR2 LQKENI. This CDR3 is 15 amino acids long. The CDR3 bases are TGTGCCAGCTCACCACCGACTAGCCAGACGAGCGAGCAGTACTTC. Protein: CASSPPTSQTSEQYF.

This clonotype showed up just a few times. The genes are TRBV20-1 and TRBJ2-7, with D possibly being TRBD1 (6 bases). Trimming took 5 bases from V and 5 from J, leaving 13 bases between them. Germline V gene lookup returns CDR1 DFQATT and CDR2 SNEGSKA (reference sequence). The CDR3 runs to 12 residues. Here the CDR3 reads CSASRGLDEQYF. CDR3 in DNA: TGCAGTGCTTCCAGGGGTTTAGACGAGCAGTACTTC.